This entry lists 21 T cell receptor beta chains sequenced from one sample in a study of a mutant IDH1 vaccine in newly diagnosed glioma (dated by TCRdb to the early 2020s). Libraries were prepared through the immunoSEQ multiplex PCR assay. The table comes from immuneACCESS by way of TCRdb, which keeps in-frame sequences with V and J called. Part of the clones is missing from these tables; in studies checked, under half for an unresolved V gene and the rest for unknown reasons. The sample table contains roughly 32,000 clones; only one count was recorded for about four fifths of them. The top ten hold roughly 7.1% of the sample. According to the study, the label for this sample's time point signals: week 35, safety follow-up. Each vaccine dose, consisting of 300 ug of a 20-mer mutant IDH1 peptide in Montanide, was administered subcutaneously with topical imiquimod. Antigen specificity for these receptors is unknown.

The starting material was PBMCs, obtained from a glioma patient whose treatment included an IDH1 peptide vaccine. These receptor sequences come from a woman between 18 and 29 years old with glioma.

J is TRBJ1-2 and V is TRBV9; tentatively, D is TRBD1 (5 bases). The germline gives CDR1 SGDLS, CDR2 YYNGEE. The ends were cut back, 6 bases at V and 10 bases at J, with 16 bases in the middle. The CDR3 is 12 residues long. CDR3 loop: CASTKDSQDYTF. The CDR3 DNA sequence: TGTGCCAGCACAAAAGACAGTCAAGACTACACCTTC.

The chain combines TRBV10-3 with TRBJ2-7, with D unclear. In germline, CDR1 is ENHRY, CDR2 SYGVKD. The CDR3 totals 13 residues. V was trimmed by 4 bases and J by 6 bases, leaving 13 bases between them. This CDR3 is CAISVLLFSEQYF. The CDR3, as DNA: TGTGCCATCAGTGTCCTCCTTTTTTCCGAGCAGTACTTC.

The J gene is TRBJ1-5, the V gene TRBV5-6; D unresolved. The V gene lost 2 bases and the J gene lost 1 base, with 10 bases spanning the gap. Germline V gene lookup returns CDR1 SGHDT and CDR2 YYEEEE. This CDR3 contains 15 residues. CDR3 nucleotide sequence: TGTGCCAGCAGCTTATACAGTGTAAGCAATCAGCCCCAGCATTTT. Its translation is CASSLYSVSNQPQHF.

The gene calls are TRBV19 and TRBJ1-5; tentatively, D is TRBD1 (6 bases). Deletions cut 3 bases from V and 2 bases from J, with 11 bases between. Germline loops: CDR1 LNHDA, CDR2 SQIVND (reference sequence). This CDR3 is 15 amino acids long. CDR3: CASSIQQGGNQPQHF. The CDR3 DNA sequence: TGTGCCAGTAGTATTCAACAGGGAGGCAATCAGCCCCAGCATTTT.

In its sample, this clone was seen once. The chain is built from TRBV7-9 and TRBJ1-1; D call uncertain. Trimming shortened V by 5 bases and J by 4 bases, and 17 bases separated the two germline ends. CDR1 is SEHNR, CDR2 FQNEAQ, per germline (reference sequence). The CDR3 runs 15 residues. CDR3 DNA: TGTGCCAGCAGCAAAGATGGGCAGGTCGGCACTGAAGCTTTCTTT. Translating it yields CASSKDGQVGTEAFF.

Here the CDR3 reads CASSQGSEPQHF. CDR3 DNA: TGCGCCAGCAGCCAAGGGTCAGAGCCCCAGCATTTT. The rearrangement uses TRBV4-1 and TRBJ1-5; D remains ambiguous. Deletions cut 1 base from V and 8 bases from J, with 6 bases between. CDR3 size: 12 residues. Germline V gene sequence: CDR1 MGHRA, CDR2 YSYEKL.

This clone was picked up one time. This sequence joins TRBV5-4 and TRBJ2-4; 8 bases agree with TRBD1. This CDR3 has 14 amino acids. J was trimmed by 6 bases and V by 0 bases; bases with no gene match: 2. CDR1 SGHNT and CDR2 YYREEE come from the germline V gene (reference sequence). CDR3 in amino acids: CASSLGDRGNIQYF. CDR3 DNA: TGTGCCAGCAGCTTGGGCGACAGGGGAAACATTCAGTACTTC.

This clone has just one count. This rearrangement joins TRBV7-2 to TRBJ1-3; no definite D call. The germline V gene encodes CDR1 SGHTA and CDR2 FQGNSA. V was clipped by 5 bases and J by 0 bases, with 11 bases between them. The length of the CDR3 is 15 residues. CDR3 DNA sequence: TGTGCCAGCAGCGGCGGACGGAGCTCTGGAAACACCATATATTTT. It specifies CASSGGRSSGNTIYF.

DNA for the CDR3: TGTGCCAGCAGTGGTAAGGACAGGGCCTACAATGAGCAGTTCTTC. It translates to CASSGKDRAYNEQFF. The gene calls are TRBV6-1 and TRBJ2-1; 8 bases fit TRBD1. V was pared by 4 bases and J by 2 bases, with 4 bases of the junction left unmatched. In germline, CDR1 is MNHNS, CDR2 SASEGT. The CDR3 is made up of 15 amino acids.

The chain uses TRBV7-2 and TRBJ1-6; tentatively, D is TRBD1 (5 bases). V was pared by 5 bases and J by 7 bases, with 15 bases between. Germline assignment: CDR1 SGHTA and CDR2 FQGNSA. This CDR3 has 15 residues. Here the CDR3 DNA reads TGTGCCAGCAGCCCCGGGGGAGGCGTAAATTCACCCCTCCACTTT. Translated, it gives CASSPGGGVNSPLHF.

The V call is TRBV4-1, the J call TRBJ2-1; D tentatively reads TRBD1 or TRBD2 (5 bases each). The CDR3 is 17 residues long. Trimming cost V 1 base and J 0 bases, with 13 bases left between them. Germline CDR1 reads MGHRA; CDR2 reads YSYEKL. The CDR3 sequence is CASSQARDRISYNEQFF. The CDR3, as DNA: TGCGCCAGCAGCCAAGCCAGGGACCGCATCTCCTACAATGAGCAGTTCTTC.

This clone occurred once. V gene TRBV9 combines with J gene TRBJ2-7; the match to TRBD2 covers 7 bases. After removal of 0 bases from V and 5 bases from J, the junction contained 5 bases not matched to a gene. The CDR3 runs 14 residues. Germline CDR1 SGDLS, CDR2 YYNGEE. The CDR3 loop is CASSVGSGTNEQYF. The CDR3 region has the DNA TGTGCCAGCAGCGTAGGTTCAGGGACTAACGAGCAGTACTTC.

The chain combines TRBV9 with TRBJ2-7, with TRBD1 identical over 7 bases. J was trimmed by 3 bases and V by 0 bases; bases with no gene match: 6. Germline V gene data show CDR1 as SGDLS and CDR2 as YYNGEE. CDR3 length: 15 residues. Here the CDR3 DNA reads TGTGCCAGCAGCGTAGGGACAGGCTCGAACTACGAGCAGTACTTC. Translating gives CASSVGTGSNYEQYF.

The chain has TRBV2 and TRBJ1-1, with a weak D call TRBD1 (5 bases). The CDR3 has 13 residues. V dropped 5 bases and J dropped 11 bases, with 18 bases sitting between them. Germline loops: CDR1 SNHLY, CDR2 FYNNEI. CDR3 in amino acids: CASSLLGDRGAFF. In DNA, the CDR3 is TGTGCCAGCAGTCTTCTTGGGGACCGCGGGGCTTTCTTT.

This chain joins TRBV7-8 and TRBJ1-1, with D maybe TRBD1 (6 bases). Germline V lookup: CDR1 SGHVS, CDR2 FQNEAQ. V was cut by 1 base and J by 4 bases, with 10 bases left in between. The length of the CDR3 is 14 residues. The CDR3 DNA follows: TGTGCCAGCAGCTTAGACAGGGTGGGCACTGAAGCTTTCTTT. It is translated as CASSLDRVGTEAFF.

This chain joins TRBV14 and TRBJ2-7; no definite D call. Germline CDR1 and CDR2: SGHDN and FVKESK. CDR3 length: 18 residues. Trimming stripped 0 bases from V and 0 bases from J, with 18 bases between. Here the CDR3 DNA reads TGTGCCAGCAGCCAAGACTACGCTGTGAGCTTGAGCTCCTACGAGCAGTACTTC. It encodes CASSQDYAVSLSSYEQYF.

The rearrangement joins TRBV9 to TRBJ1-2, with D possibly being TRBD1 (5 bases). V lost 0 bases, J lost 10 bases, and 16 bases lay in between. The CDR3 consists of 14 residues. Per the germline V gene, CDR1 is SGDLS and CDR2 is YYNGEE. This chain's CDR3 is CASSVDPGTLDYTF. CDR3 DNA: TGTGCCAGCAGCGTAGACCCGGGGACTCTGGACTACACCTTC.

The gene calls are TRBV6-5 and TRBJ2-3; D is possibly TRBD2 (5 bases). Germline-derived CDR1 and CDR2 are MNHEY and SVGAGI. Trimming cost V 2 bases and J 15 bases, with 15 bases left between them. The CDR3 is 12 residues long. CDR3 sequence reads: CASSYSAGPRYF. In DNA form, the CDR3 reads TGTGCCAGCAGTTACAGTGCGGGCCCCCGCTATTTT.

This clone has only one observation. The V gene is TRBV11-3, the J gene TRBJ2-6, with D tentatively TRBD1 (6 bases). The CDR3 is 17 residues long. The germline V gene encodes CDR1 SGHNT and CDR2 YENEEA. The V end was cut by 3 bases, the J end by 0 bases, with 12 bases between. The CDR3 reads CASSFWTDSSGANVLTF. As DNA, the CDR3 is TGTGCCAGCAGCTTTTGGACAGATAGCTCTGGGGCCAACGTCCTGACTTTC.

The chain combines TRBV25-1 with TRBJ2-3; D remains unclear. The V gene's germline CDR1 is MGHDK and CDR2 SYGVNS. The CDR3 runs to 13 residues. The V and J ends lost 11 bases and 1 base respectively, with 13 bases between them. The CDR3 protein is CALGTAGTDTQYF. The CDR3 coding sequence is TGTGCCTTAGGAACGGCCGGCACAGATACGCAGTATTTT.

The CDR3 bases are TGTGCCAGCAGCCCGGGGCCCCCCTACGAGCAGTACTTC. This translates into CASSPGPPYEQYF. J is TRBJ2-7 and V is TRBV4-2; D is possibly TRBD1 or TRBD2 (5 bases each). The CDR3 has 13 amino acids. V was shortened by 4 bases and J by 2 bases, with 9 bases between the two germline ends. The germline V gene has CDR1 LGHNA and CDR2 YNFKEQ.